What follows are 6 T cell receptor beta chains derived from one specimen sequenced in a study of low-dose radiotherapy and immunotherapy resistance in tumors. Documented time point: after trial treatment. The treatment is: LDRT plus nivolumab, ipilimumab, low-dose cyclophosphamide and aspirin (RACIN trial). cDNA synthesis used a TRAV/TRBV-specific primer set for both chains. It was with a constant-region primer and a V-primer adapter that TCRs were amplified over roughly 19 PCR cycles. TCRdb re-derived calls from the reads in MiXCR, one entry per CDR3 protein. The sample lists around 100,000 distinct CDR3 sequences, 20% seen once, with 4.1% in the top ten. This specimen consisted of PBMCs, obtained after low-dose radiotherapy plus immunotherapy. These receptors were collected from a male donor with prostate cancer.

This clonotype was counted ten times or more. This rearrangement joins TRBV11-2 to TRBJ2-5; tentatively, D is TRBD2 (6 bases). The V and J ends lost 0 bases and 5 bases respectively, with 10 bases between them. The CDR3 length is 14 residues. Germline lookup yields CDR1 SGHAT and CDR2 FQNNGV. The CDR3 coding sequence is TGTGCCAGCAGCTTAGAAGCGGGTTGGGAGACCCAGTACTTC. Residues: CASSLEAGWETQYF.

This clonotype came up once. V and J are TRBV6-2 or TRBV6-3 and TRBJ2-3; 7 bases are a match to TRBD1. J lost 1 base, V lost 6 bases, and 4 bases had no gene match. Germline lookup yields CDR1 MNHEY and CDR2 SVGEGT. The CDR3 is 14 residues long. Written as DNA, the CDR3 is TGTGCCAGCAGCGACAGGGTAGGCACAGATACGCAGTATTTT. Amino acids: CASSDRVGTDTQYF.

This sequence joins TRBV18 and TRBJ2-2; 12 nucleotides match TRBD2. Trimming took 3 bases from V and 7 from J; bases not matched to a gene: 3. The germline V gene has CDR1 KGHSH and CDR2 LQKENI. The CDR3 consists of 15 residues. CDR3 in amino acids: CASSPRLAGDGELFF. The CDR3, as DNA: TGTGCCAGCTCACCCAGACTAGCGGGGGACGGGGAGCTGTTTTTT.

The chain links TRBV7-9 to TRBJ1-2, with 10 bases lining up with TRBD1. The CDR3 has 15 amino acids. Germline loops: CDR1 SEHNR, CDR2 FQNEAQ (reference sequence). The V and J ends lost 4 bases and 3 bases, in that order; junction bases with no gene match: 5. The CDR3 is CASSSGTGADYGYTF. CDR3 nucleotides: TGTGCCAGCAGCTCCGGGACAGGGGCGGACTATGGCTACACCTTC.

Turning to this clonotype: A much more abundant neighbour one base away suggests this may be a read error. The chain carries TRBV7-9 and TRBJ2-7; 9 bases agree with TRBD2. The CDR3 length is 15 residues. Germline V gene lookup returns CDR1 SEHNR and CDR2 FQNEAQ (reference sequence). The V segment lost 3 bases and the J segment 6 bases; nucleotides outside the gene matches: 9. CDR3 in DNA: TGTGCCAGCAGCTTCTCCGGGACTAGCCTTTCCGAGCAGTACTTC. Amino acid sequence: CASSFSGTSLSEQYF.

This clonotype appeared many times. The chain recombines TRBV28 with TRBJ2-6, with D maybe TRBD1 (6 bases). There are 18 residues in the CDR3. Trimming stripped 1 base from V and 0 bases from J, with 13 bases between. CDR1 is MDHEN and CDR2 is SYDVKM in the germline V gene. The CDR3 coding sequence is TGTGCCAGCAGTTTATTAGCAGGGGACATCTCTGGGGCCAACGTCCTGACTTTC. Its translation: CASSLLAGDISGANVLTF.